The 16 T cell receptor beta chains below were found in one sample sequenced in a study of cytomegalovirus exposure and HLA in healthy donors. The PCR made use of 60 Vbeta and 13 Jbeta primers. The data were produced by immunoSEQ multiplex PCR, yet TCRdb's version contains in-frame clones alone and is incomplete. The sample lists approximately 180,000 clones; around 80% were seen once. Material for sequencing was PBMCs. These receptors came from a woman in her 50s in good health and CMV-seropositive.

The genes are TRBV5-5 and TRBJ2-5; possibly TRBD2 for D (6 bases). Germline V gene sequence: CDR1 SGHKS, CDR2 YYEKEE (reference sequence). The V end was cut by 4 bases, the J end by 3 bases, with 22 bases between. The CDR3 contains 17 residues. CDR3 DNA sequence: TGTGCCAGCAGCCTCCTCTCGGGACTCTCAGGAAAAGAGACCCAGTACTTC. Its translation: CASSLLSGLSGKETQYF.

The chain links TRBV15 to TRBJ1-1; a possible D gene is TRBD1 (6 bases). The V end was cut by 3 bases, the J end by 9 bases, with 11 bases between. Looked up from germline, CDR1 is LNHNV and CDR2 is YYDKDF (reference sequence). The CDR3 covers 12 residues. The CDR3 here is CATSRATGKAFF. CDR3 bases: TGTGCCACCAGCAGGGCAACAGGGAAAGCTTTCTTT.

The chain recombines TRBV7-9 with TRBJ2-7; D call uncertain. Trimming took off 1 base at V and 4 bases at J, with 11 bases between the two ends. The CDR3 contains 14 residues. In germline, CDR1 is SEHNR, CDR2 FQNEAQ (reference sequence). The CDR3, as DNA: TGTGCCAGCAGCTTAGGTCTATCGATTTACGAGCAGTACTTC. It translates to CASSLGLSIYEQYF.

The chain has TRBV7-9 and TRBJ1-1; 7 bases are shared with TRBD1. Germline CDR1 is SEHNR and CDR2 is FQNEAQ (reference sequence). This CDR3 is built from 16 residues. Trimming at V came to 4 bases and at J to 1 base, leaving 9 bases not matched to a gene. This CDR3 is CASSSSRTGKNTEAFF. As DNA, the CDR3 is TGTGCCAGCAGCTCTTCACGGACAGGAAAGAACACTGAAGCTTTCTTT.

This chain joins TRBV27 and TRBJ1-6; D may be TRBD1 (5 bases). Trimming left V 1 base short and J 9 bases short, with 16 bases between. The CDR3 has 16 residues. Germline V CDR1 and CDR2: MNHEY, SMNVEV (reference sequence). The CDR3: CASSLFLGGDRSPLHF. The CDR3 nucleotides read TGTGCCAGCAGTTTATTTTTGGGGGGGGACCGTTCACCCCTCCACTTT.

CDR3 sequence: CASSFWDRDNEQFF. The CDR3 DNA reads TGCGCCAGCAGCTTCTGGGACAGGGACAATGAGCAGTTCTTC. The chain carries TRBV5-1 and TRBJ2-1; TRBD1 aligns across 9 bases. V trimming: 2 bases; J trimming: 5 bases; junction bases outside the gene matches: 2. The V gene's germline CDR1 is SGHRS and CDR2 YFSETQ. The length of the CDR3 is 14 residues.

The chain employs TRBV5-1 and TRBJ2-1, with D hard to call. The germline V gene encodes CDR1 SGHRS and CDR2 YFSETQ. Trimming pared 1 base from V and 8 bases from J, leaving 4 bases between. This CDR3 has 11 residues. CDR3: CASSLLDEQFF. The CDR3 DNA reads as TGCGCCAGCAGCTTGTTAGATGAGCAGTTCTTC.

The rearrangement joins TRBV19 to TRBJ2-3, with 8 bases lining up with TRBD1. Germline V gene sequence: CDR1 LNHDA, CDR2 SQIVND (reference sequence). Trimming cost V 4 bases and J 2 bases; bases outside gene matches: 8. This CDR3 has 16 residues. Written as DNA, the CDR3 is TGTGCCAGTAGTAATACAGGGGGACTTTCCACAGATACGCAGTATTTT. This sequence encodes CASSNTGGLSTDTQYF.

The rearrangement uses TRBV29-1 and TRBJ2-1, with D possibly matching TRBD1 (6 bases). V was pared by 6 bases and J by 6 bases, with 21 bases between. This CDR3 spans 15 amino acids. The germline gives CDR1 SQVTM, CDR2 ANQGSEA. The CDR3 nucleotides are TGCAGCGTGATACAGGGTAATACCGTTTTCAATGAGCAGTTCTTC. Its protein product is CSVIQGNTVFNEQFF.

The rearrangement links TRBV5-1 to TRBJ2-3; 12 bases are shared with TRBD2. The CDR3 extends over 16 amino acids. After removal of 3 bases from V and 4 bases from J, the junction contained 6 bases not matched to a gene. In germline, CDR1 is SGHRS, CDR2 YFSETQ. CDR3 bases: TGCGCCAGCAGCTCGGCTAGCGGGGGGGCTGCAGATACGCAGTATTTT. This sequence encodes CASSSASGGAADTQYF.

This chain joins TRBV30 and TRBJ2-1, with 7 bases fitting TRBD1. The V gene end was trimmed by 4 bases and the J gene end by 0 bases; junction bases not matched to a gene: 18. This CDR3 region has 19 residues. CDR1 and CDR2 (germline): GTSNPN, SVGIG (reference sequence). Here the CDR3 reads CAWTPGTVGRFRSYNEQFF. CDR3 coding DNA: TGTGCCTGGACCCCCGGGACAGTGGGCCGATTTCGCTCCTACAATGAGCAGTTCTTC.

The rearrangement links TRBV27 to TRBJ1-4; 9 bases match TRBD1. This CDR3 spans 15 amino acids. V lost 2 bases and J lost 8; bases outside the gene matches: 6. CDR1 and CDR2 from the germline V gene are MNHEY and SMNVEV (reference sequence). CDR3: CASSLTGQGEEKLFF. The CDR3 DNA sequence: TGTGCCAGCAGTTTAACGGGACAGGGCGAGGAAAAACTGTTTTTT.

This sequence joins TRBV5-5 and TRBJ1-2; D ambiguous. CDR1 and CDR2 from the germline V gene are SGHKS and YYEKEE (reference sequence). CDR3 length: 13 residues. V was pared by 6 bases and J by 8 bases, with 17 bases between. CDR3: CASTSTLLRGYTF. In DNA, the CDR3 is TGTGCCAGCACCTCGACACTGCTTCGGGGCTACACCTTC.

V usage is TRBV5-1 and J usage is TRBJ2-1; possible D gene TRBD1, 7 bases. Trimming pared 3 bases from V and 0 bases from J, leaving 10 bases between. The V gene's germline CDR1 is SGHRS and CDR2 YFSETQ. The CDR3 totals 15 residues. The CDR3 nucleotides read TGCGCCAGCAGCTCGGGGGACAGCTCCTACAATGAGCAGTTCTTC. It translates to CASSSGDSSYNEQFF.

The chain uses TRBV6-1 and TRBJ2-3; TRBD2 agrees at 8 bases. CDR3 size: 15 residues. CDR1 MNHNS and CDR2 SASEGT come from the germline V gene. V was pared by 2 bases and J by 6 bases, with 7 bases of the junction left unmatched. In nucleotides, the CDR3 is TGTGCCAGCAGTGAATCCGGGGGGGGCCCCGATACGCAGTATTTT. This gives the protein CASSESGGGPDTQYF.

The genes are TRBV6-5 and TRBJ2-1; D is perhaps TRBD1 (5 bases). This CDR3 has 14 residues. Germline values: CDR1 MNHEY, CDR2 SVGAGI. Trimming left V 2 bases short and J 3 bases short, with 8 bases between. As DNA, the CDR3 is TGTGCCAGCAGTTACAAAACAGGCTACAATGAGCAGTTCTTC. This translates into CASSYKTGYNEQFF.